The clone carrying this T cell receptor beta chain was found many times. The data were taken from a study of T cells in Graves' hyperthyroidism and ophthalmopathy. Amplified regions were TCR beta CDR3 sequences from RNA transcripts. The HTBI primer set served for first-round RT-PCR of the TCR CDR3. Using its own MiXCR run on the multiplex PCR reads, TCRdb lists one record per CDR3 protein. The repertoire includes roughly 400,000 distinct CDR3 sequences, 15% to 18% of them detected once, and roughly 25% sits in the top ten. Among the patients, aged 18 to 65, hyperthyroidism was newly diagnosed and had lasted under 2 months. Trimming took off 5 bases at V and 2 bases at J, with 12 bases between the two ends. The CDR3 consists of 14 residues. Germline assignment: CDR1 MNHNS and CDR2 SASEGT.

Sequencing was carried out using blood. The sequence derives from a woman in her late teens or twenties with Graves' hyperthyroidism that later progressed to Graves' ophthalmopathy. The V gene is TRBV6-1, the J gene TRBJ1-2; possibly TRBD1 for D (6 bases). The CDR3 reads CASSNRVANYGYTF. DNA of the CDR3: TGTGCCAGCAGTAACAGGGTGGCCAACTATGGCTACACCTTC.